This T cell receptor (beta chain) was identified in a study of blood T cells in healthy people across ages. Study outcomes and limitations: Long-lived and aged donors differed, with more naive CD4+ cells and higher diversity in the long-lived.

CDR3 length: 14 residues. Germline V gene data show CDR1 as DFQATT and CDR2 as SNEGSKA (reference sequence). V lost 6 bases and J lost 5; bases outside the gene matches: 12. The sample providers were healthy Caucasian people from Russia, aged about 6 to 90. This clonotype was found a few times. Its antigen is currently unknown. With a J-beta primer mix and a sample-barcoded 5' primer, a second PCR ran about 7 to 12 cycles. MiXCR, applied by TCRdb to the 5' RACE reads, yields one record per CDR3 protein. Of approximately 850,000 distinct CDR3 sequences in the sample, approximately 48% were seen once. This chain connects TRBV20-1 to TRBJ2-5, with 7 bases matching TRBD1. The sample consisted of blood. The clonotype was recovered from a man in his fifties or sixties in good health. The CDR3 sequence is CSARQGTGWETQYF. Here the CDR3 DNA reads TGCAGTGCAAGACAGGGAACCGGATGGGAGACCCAGTACTTC.